These 17 T cell receptor beta chains were sequenced from one sample in a study of blood T cell repertoires in COVID-19. Libraries were prepared by immunoSEQ multiplex PCR; TCRdb keeps only in-frame clonotypes and omits some of them. The data show some 240,000 clones, around 81% seen once. The source material was peripheral blood. Every receptor here comes from a human donor in a cohort sampled during active COVID-19.

The CDR3 DNA reads TGCGCCAGCAGCCAAGTATTGACTAGCGGTTACGAGCAGTACTTC. This translates into CASSQVLTSGYEQYF. The chain has TRBV4-1 and TRBJ2-7; the match to TRBD2 covers 9 bases. The CDR3 covers 15 residues. Looked up from germline, CDR1 is MGHRA and CDR2 is YSYEKL. Losses at the gene ends were 1 base for V and 4 bases for J; bases not matched to a gene: 5.

This clone was observed a handful of times. The chain carries TRBV3-1 (or the pseudogene TRBV3-2) and TRBJ1-1; D gene uncertain. Trimming cost V 1 base and J 4 bases, with 7 bases left between them. Germline V gives CDR1 LGHDT, CDR2 YNNKEL (reference sequence). The CDR3 covers 13 residues. The CDR3 sequence is CASSQVEGTEAFF. The CDR3, as DNA: TGTGCCAGCAGCCAAGTTGAGGGCACTGAAGCTTTCTTT.

The chain links TRBV27 to TRBJ2-1, with D uncertain. This CDR3 contains 13 residues. Germline V gives CDR1 MNHEY, CDR2 SMNVEV (reference sequence). Deletions cut 2 bases from V and 4 bases from J, with 6 bases between. DNA for the CDR3: TGTGCCAGCAGTTTAAGAGTTTACAATGAGCAGTTCTTC. Its protein is CASSLRVYNEQFF.

The chain has TRBV24-1 and TRBJ2-1; weak D call: TRBD2 (6 bases). The CDR3 contains 13 residues. The V and J ends lost 5 bases and 7 bases respectively, with 11 bases between them. CDR1 is KGHDR, CDR2 SFDVKD, per germline. The CDR3 is CATSVFGGNEQFF. In nucleotides, the CDR3 is TGTGCCACCAGTGTCTTCGGAGGGAATGAGCAGTTCTTC.

This clone was seen at least ten times. The rearrangement uses TRBV14 and TRBJ2-5; tentative D call: TRBD2 (5 bases). Germline loops: CDR1 SGHDN, CDR2 FVKESK. V lost 2 bases and J 4 bases, leaving 17 bases between the germline ends. The CDR3 runs to 16 residues. This CDR3 reads CASSQNDNGLGETQYF. The CDR3 DNA reads TGTGCCAGCAGCCAAAACGATAACGGACTGGGAGAGACCCAGTACTTC. Complete variable domain (other parts from reference TRBV14 and TRBJ2-5): EAGVTQFPSHSVIEKGQTVTLRCDPISGHDNLYWYRRVMGKEIKFLLHFVKESKQDESGMPNNRFLAERTGGTYSTLKVQPAELEDSGVYFCASSQNDNGLGETQYFGPGTRLLVL.

This chain links TRBV2 with TRBJ1-6; 8 bases map to TRBD1. CDR1 is SNHLY, CDR2 FYNNEI, per germline. This CDR3 is built from 16 residues. The junction had 6 bases not matched to a gene; V was cut back by 1 base and J by 7 bases. The CDR3, as DNA: TGTGCCAGCAGTGAAGGGACAGGGAGTCAAAATTCACCCCTCCACTTT. The encoded protein is CASSEGTGSQNSPLHF.

This clone was seen a handful of times. The V gene is TRBV28, the J gene TRBJ1-5, with a possible D match to TRBD1 (6 bases). The CDR3 has 13 amino acids. The V gene lost 5 bases and the J gene lost 6 bases, with 11 bases spanning the gap. Germline V lookup: CDR1 MDHEN, CDR2 SYDVKM. The CDR3 DNA is TGTGCCAGCAGTACAGGGATTTTTCAGCCCCAGCATTTT. Translated, it gives CASSTGIFQPQHF. Together with reference TRBV28 and TRBJ1-5, the CDR3 gives the full variable domain: DVKVTQSSRYLVKRTGEKVFLECVQDMDHENMFWYRQDPGLGLRLIYFSYDVKMKEKGDIPEGYSVSREKKERFSLILESASTNQTSMYLCASSTGIFQPQHFGDGTRLSIL.

Worth noting for this clone: The junction and the germline gene differ at one end; a read error may be behind it. This chain joins TRBV7-7 and TRBJ1-4, with 10 bases fitting TRBD1. Germline V gives CDR1 SSHAT, CDR2 FNYEAQ (reference sequence). The CDR3 runs 16 residues. Here the CDR3 reads CASSFGTGARGGKLFF. DNA for the CDR3: TGTGCTAGCAGCTTCGGGACAGGGGCACGGGGGGGAAAACTGTTTTTT. Supplemented by reference TRBV7-7 and TRBJ1-4, the full variable domain reads GAGVSQSPRYKVTKRGQDVTLRCDPISSHATLYWYQQALGQGPEFLTYFNYEAQPDKSGLPSDRFSAERPEGSISTLTIQRTEQRDSAMYRCASSFGTGARGGKLFFGSGTQLSVL.

V is TRBV5-1 and J is TRBJ2-5; perhaps TRBD1 as D (5 bases). V shed 7 bases and J shed 3 bases, with 19 bases lying between them. Per germline, CDR1 SGHRS and CDR2 YFSETQ. The CDR3 covers 15 residues. CDR3: CASATTGKKEETQYF. CDR3 nucleotide sequence: TGCGCCAGCGCCACTACAGGCAAAAAGGAAGAGACCCAGTACTTC. Supplemented by reference TRBV5-1 and TRBJ2-5, the full variable domain reads KAGVTQTPRYLIKTRGQQVTLSCSPISGHRSVSWYQQTPGQGLQFLFEYFSETQRNKGNFPGRFSGRQFSNSRSEMNVSTLELGDSALYLCASATTGKKEETQYFGPGTRLLVL.

DNA of the CDR3: TGTGCCAGCAACGCACACGAGACAGGGGGAATCAATGAGCAGTTCTTC. It specifies CASNAHETGGINEQFF. The chain employs TRBV5-4 and TRBJ2-1; 9 nucleotides match TRBD1. V shed 6 bases, J shed 6 bases, and the junction held 13 bases outside the gene matches. The germline CDR1 and CDR2 sequences are SGHNT and YYREEE (reference sequence). This CDR3 has 16 amino acids.

The chain couples TRBV5-5 to TRBJ1-1; D is perhaps TRBD1 (6 bases). The CDR3 totals 13 residues. Trimming took off 3 bases at V and 1 base at J, with 7 bases between the two ends. The germline V gene has CDR1 SGHKS and CDR2 YYEKEE (reference sequence). CDR3 region: CASSWDKNTEAFF. The CDR3 DNA reads as TGTGCCAGCAGCTGGGACAAGAACACTGAAGCTTTCTTT.

This clone was seen a few times. This chain connects TRBV28 to TRBJ1-3; 7 bases map to TRBD1. The CDR3 consists of 19 residues. V trimming: 5 bases; J trimming: 3 bases; junction bases outside the gene matches: 19. CDR1 MDHEN and CDR2 SYDVKM come from the germline V gene. The CDR3 region is CASSAYRTGRRLGGNTIYF. In DNA form, the CDR3 reads TGTGCCAGCAGTGCCTACCGGACAGGCCGCCGCCTGGGTGGAAACACCATATATTTT.

The chain joins TRBV7-2 to TRBJ1-5; 7 nucleotides align to TRBD1. The germline CDR1 and CDR2 sequences are SGHTA and FQGNSA. The CDR3 has 15 amino acids. V was pared by 1 base and J by 4 bases, with 4 bases of the junction left unmatched. The CDR3 spells CASSLEQTGNQPQHF. For the CDR3, the DNA is TGTGCCAGCAGCTTAGAGCAGACAGGGAATCAGCCCCAGCATTTT.

The V and J genes are TRBV4-1 and TRBJ2-2; tentatively, D is TRBD1 (7 bases). The CDR3 has 15 amino acids. CDR1 and CDR2 (germline): MGHRA, YSYEKL. V shed 3 bases and J shed 6 bases, with 14 bases lying between them. This CDR3 reads CASSQGQGGAGELFF. In DNA form, the CDR3 reads TGCGCCAGCAGCCAGGGTCAGGGGGGAGCCGGGGAGCTGTTTTTT.

V usage is TRBV5-1 and J usage is TRBJ1-1; 8 positions agree with TRBD1. The CDR3 is made up of 15 amino acids. The germline CDR1 and CDR2 sequences are SGHRS and YFSETQ. J gave up 4 bases and V 0 bases, and 5 bases lay outside the gene matches. The chain's CDR3 is CASSLVQGAVTEAFF. The CDR3 DNA is TGCGCCAGCAGCTTGGTCCAGGGGGCGGTCACTGAAGCTTTCTTT.

The chain recombines TRBV11-2 with TRBJ1-1; 9 bases are shared with TRBD1. This CDR3 is built from 16 residues. Per the germline V gene, CDR1 is SGHAT and CDR2 is FQNNGV. V lost 5 bases to trimming and J lost 9 bases; unmatched junction nucleotides: 16. CDR3 sequence reads: CASSPSPRDRVSQAFF. The CDR3 DNA reads TGTGCCAGCAGCCCTAGCCCCCGGGACAGGGTCAGCCAAGCTTTCTTT. Full variable domain (rest looked up from reference TRBV11-2 and TRBJ1-1): EAGVAQSPRYKIIEKRQSVAFWCNPISGHATLYWYQQILGQGPKLLIQFQNNGVVDDSQLPKDRFSAERLKGVDSTLKIQPAKLEDSAVYLCASSPSPRDRVSQAFFGQGTRLTVV.

The chain links TRBV18 to TRBJ1-6; D ambiguous. Between the trimmed V and J ends, which lost 2 bases and 3 bases, there was a span of 17 bases. Germline-derived CDR1 and CDR2 are KGHSH and LQKENI. This CDR3 has 18 amino acids. DNA for the CDR3: TGTGCCAGCTCACCAAGGTTCGTCCGAGGCAACTATAATTCACCCCTCCACTTT. It codes for CASSPRFVRGNYNSPLHF.